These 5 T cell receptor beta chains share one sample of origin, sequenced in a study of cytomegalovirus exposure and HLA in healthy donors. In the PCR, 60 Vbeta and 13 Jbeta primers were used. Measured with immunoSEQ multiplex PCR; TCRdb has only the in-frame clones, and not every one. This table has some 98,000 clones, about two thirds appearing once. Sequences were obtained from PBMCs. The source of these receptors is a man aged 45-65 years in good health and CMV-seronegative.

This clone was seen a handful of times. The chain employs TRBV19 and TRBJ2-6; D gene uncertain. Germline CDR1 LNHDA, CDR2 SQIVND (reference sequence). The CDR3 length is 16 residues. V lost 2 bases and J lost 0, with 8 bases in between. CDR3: CASSIMAVSGANVLTF. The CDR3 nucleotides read TGTGCCAGTAGTATAATGGCCGTCTCTGGGGCCAACGTCCTGACTTTC.

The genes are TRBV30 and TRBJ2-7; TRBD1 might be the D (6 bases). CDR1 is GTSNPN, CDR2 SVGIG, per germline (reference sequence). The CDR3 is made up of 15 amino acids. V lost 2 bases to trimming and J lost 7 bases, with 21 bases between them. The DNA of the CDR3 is TGTGCCTGGAGTCAGATCCGGGACATTCCTCATGAGCAGTACTTC. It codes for CAWSQIRDIPHEQYF.

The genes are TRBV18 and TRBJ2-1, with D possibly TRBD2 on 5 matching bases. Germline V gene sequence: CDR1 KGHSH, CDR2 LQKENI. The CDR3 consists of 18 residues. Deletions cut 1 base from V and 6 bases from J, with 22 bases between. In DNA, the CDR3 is TGTGCCAGCTCACCACAGGATTTGCCGGGGAGCTTTGGCAATGAGCAGTTCTTC. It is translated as CASSPQDLPGSFGNEQFF. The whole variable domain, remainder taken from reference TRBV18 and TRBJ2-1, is NAGVMQNPRHLVRRRGQEARLRCSPMKGHSHVYWYRQLPEEGLKFMVYLQKENIIDESGMPKERFSAEFPKEGPSILRIQQVVRGDSAAYFCASSPQDLPGSFGNEQFFGPGTRLTVL.

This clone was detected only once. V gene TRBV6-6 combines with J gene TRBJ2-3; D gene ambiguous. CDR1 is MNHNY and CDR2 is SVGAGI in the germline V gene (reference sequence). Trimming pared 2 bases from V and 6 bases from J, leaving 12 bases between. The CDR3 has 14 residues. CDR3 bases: TGTGCCAGCAGTTACATCGCGAATGTGGATACGCAGTATTTT. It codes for CASSYIANVDTQYF.

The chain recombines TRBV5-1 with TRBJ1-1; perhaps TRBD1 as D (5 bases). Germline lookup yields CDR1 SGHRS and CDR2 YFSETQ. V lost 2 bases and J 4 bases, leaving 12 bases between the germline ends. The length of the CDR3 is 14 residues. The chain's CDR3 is CASSFGRGVTEAFF. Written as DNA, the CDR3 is TGCGCCAGCAGCTTCGGACGGGGGGTCACTGAAGCTTTCTTT.